This T cell receptor beta chain came from a study of B cell selection in AIRE deficiency. Whole-study findings and limits: About 30.6% of healthy-shared Treg sequences were found among patient Tconv cells. Healthy donors alone shared around 33% of approximately 3,500 Treg sequences; patients alone about 9.1%. Shared Treg sequences were biased toward short CDR3s with few non-templated nucleotide insertions.

Sorted regulatory T cells were CD4-positive, CD25-high and CD127-low or negative. Sequenced by immunoSEQ multiplex PCR; TCRdb stores in-frame clones only, minus some. This sample carries around 1,700 clones, less than 90% of them seen once, and the ten largest clones take under 2%. Remarks on this clone: The target antigen is unknown.

The CDR3 has 15 residues. The germline V and J ends were trimmed by 0 bases and 4 bases, with 12 bases remaining between them. Germline V gene sequence: CDR1 MNHEY, CDR2 SMNVEV (reference sequence). The material sequenced was CD4+CD25+ Tregs sorted from PBMCs. J is TRBJ1-2 and V is TRBV27; D possibly corresponds to TRBD1 (6 bases). This sequence was found in a human donor in good health. In nucleotides, the CDR3 is TGTGCCAGCAGTTTATCGGCAGGGGTCCCCTATGGCTACACCTTC. Protein product: CASSLSAGVPYGYTF.